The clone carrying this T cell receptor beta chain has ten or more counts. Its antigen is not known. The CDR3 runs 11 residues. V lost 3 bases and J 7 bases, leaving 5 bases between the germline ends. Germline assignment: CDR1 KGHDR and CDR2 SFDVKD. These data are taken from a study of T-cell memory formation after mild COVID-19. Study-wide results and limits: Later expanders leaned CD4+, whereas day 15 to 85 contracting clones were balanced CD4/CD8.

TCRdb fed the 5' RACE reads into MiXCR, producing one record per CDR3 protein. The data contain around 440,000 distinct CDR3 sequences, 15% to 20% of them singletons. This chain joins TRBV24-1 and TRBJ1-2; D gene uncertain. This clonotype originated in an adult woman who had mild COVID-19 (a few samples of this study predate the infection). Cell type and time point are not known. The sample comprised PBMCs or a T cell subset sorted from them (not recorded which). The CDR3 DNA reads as TGTGCCACCAGTGATATGGGTGGCTACACCTTC. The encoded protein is CATSDMGGYTF.